The entry below describes one T cell receptor (beta chain). This CDR3 is built from 14 residues. The germline gives CDR1 LGHNA, CDR2 YNFKEQ. Trimming shortened V by 5 bases and J by 2 bases, and 12 bases separated the two germline ends. The protocol was immunoSEQ multiplex PCR, while the TCRdb copy is restricted to in-frame clones and leaves out a portion. Of around 400,000 clones in the sample, nearly 90% were seen once. These data originate in a study of blood T cell repertoires in COVID-19. At the level of the study: Acute-phase and convalescent COVID-19 samples originated in the United States, Italy and Spain. From T cells, B-cell-depleted T cells, or PBMCs came the material, which was cDNA or gDNA.

Individuals aged about 18 to 95 years were recruited from fewer than 30 US areas. Before they entered the study, exposed participants had met a COVID-19 case within 2 weeks. The sample taken for sequencing was PBMCs or T cells enriched from blood (not recorded which). This clonotype was obtained from a woman between 18 and 30 years old who had been exposed to COVID-19. V usage is TRBV4-2 and J usage is TRBJ1-2; D uncertain. The CDR3 sequence is CASSYWRENYGYTF. The CDR3 DNA follows: TGTGCCAGCAGCTACTGGAGGGAGAACTATGGCTACACCTTC.